This is a list of T cell receptor beta chains from one sample in a study of T cells after posttransplantation cyclophosphamide. Method: immunoSEQ multiplex PCR; TCRdb's copy keeps in-frame clones and lacks some. The data show about 28,000 clones, roughly 85% seen once. Sequenced: PBMCs. Receptors were obtained from a man aged 45 to 65. Each CDR3 is given with its conserved first and last residue.

TRBV4-2	CASSQDLTSYYGYTF
TRBV6-1	CASSEVISGSGANVLTF
TRBV11-2	CASRKYSYNSPLHF
TRBV7-8	CASSSAGVLTF
TRBV5-1	CASSLGESQETQYF
TRBV7-6	CASRVSGDGYTGELFF
TRBV9	CASSVGAASSSYEQYF
TRBV2	CASSDRLADEQYF
TRBV7-2	CASSNRDRTSGNTIYF
TRBV25-1	CASSSSRDVETQYF
TRBV7-8	CASSRKQKVNTEAFF
TRBV20-1	CSARTGWPQHF
TRBV5-1	CASSLEGAGQYF
TRBV4-3	CASSREAKVYEQYF
TRBV19	CASGKGAGLPFNQPQHF
TRBV2	CASSEALWAGVKYEQYF
TRBV15	CATSRGGGRLDEQYF
TRBV9	CASSVEVMNTEAFF
TRBV6-1	CASRENRGVGELFF
TRBV28	CASSLAGGPGNQPQHF
TRBV9	CASSVEGWRPSSGNTIYF
TRBV19	CASSIPYPVPGELFF
TRBV18	CASTGQNQETQYF
TRBV2	CASSEAAGVGNNEQFF
TRBV6-5	CASSGTGGIGGYTF
TRBV7-7	CASSRGTSALQETQYF
TRBV11-3	CASSPTSGGGDEQFF
TRBV30	CAWSHPSRRRKTNYGYTF
TRBV2	CASSDGGTDTQYF
TRBV28	CASSSGGLGWEQYF
TRBV7-9	CASTRQGASYEQYF
TRBV6-1	CASRGGQGSSEAFF
TRBV19	CASRLGQGRSSNQPQHF
TRBV5-5	CASSPIAGVSTGELFF
TRBV6-5	CASSYLAFQETQYF
TRBV6-1	CASSEGLAGPQASYEQYF